This T cell receptor beta chain was sequenced in a study of blood T cell repertoires in COVID-19. The CDR3 is 14 residues long. With 3 bases removed from V and 5 bases from J, the gap between germline ends came to 13 bases. Germline lookup yields CDR1 LNHDA and CDR2 SQIVND (reference sequence). The assay was immunoSEQ multiplex PCR, and TCRdb's table has in-frame clones only and misses some. The sample includes about 200,000 clones, roughly 86% of them seen just once. This receptor was obtained from a man in his late teens or twenties with active or convalescent COVID-19. Sequenced material: peripheral blood. The rearrangement links TRBV19 to TRBJ1-1; D gene ambiguous. CDR3 region: CASSIGGSRTEAFF. The CDR3 DNA reads TGTGCCAGTAGTATCGGAGGGTCGAGAACTGAAGCTTTCTTT.